This TCR beta chain was documented in a study of T cells expressing NK-cell markers. For each CDR3 protein, TCRdb gives one entry from its re-call of the 5' RACE reads, without DNA. The sample totals roughly 450,000 distinct CDR3 sequences; its top ten clones hold almost 1.5%. This CDR3 is built from 17 residues. CDR1 is SSHAT and CDR2 is FNYEAQ in the germline V gene (reference sequence). Sample: blood T cells: a sorted CD56 or NKG2C T cell subset, CD4+ or CD8+ T cells, or bulk PBMC T cells (not recorded which). The chain couples TRBV7-7 to TRBJ2-1; TCRdb calls TRBD1, which cannot be checked without DNA. The receptor's source is a woman in her fifties or sixties in good health. The CDR3 loop is CASSSTGGAVGTGEQFF.